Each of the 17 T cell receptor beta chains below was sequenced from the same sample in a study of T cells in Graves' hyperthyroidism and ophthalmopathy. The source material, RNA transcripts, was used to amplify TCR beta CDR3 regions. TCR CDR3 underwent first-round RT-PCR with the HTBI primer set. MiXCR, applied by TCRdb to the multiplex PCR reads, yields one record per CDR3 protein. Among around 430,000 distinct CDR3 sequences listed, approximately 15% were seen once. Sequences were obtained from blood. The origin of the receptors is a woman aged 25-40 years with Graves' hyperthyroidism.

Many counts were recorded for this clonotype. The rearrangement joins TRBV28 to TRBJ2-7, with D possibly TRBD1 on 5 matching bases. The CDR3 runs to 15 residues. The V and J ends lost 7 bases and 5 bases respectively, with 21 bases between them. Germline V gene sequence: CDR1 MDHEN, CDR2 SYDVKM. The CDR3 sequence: CASTPNPGRGNEQYF. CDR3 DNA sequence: TGTGCCAGCACGCCAAACCCGGGTAGGGGCAACGAGCAGTACTTC.

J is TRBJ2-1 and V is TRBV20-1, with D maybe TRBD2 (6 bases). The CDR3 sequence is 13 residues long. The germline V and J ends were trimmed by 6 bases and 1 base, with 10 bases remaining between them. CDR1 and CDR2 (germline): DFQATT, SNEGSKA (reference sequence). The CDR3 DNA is TGCAGTGCGCCGGGACTTTCCTACAATGAGCAGTTCTTC. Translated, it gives CSAPGLSYNEQFF.

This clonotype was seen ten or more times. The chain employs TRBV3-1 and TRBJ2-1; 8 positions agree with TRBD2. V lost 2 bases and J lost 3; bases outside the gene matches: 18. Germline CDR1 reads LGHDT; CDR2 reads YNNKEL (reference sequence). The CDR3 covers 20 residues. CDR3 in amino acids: CASSQSAGGYRAENYNEQFF. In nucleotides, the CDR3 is TGTGCCAGCAGCCAAAGCGCGGGGGGATATCGGGCGGAGAACTACAATGAGCAGTTCTTC.

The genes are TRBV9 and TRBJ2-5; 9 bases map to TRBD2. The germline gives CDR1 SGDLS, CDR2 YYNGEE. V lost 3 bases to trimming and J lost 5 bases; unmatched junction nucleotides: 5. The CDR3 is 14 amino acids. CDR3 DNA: TGTGCCAGCAGCGCAATAGCGGGAGCCGAGACCCAGTACTTC. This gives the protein CASSAIAGAETQYF.

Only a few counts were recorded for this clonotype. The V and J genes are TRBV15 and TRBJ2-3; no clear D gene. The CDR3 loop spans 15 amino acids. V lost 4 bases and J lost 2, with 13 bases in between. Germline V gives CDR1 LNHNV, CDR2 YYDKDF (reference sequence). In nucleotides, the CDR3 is TGTGCCACCAGCACGTGGTCGGGTCCCACAGATACGCAGTATTTT. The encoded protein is CATSTWSGPTDTQYF.

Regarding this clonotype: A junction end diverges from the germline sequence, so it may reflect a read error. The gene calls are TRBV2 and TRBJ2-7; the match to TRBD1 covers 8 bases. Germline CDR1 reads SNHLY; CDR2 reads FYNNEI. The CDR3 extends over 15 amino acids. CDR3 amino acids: CARSRTLTGVREQYF. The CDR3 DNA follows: TGTGCCCGCAGCCGAACGTTGACAGGGGTTCGCGAGCAGTACTTC.

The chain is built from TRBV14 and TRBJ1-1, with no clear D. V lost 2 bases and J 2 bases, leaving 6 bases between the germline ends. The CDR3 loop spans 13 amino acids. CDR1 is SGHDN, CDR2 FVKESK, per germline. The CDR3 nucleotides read TGTGCCAGCAGCCAATTTGTAAACACTGAAGCTTTCTTT. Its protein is CASSQFVNTEAFF.

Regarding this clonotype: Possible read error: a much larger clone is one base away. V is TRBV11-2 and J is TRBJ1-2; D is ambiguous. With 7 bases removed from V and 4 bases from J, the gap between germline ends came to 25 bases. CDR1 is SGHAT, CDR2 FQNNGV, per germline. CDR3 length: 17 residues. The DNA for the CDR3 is TGTGCCAGCATCGAACTCAGACGGACGGAATCCTCCTATGGCTACACCTTC. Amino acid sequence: CASIELRRTESSYGYTF.

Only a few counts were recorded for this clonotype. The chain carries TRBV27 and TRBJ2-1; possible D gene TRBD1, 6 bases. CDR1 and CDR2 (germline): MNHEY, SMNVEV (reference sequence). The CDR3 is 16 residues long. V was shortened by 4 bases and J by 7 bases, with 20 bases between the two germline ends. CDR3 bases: TGTGCCAGCAGTTCCAACACAGGGTTTTCCCATAATGAGCAGTTCTTC. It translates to CASSSNTGFSHNEQFF.

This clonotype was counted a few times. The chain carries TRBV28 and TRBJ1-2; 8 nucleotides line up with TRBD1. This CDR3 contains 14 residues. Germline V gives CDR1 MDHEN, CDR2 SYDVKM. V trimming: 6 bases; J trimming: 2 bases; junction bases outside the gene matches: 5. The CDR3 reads CASSGQGRNYGYTF. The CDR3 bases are TGTGCCAGCAGCGGACAGGGCCGAAACTATGGCTACACCTTC.

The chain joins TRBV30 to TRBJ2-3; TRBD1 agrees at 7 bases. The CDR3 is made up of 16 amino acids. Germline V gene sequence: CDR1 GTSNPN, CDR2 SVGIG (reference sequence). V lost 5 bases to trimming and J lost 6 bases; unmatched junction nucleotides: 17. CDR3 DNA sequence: TGTGCCTGGGATCAAGCCGCCGGGACAGTAGGCGATACGCAGTATTTT. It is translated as CAWDQAAGTVGDTQYF.

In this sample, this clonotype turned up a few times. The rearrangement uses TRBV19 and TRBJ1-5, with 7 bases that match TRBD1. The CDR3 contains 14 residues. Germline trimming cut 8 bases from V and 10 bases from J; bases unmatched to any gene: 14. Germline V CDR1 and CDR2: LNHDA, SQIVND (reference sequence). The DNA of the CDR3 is TGTGCCAGTGGAAAGGGGGCAGACCCAAGACCCCAGCATTTT. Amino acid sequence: CASGKGADPRPQHF.

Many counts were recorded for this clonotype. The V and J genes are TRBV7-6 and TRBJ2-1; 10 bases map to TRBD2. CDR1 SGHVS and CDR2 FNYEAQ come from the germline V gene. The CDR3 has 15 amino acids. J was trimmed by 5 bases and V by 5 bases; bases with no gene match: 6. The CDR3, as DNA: TGTGCCAGCAGCCCCGGGACTAGCGACAACAATGAGCAGTTCTTC. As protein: CASSPGTSDNNEQFF.

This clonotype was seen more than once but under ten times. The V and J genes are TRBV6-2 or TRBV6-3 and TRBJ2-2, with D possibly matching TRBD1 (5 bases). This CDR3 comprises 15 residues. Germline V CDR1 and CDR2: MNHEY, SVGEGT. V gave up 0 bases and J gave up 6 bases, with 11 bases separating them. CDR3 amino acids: CASSYSYQGAGELFF. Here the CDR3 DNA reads TGTGCCAGCAGTTACTCGTACCAGGGCGCCGGGGAGCTGTTTTTT.

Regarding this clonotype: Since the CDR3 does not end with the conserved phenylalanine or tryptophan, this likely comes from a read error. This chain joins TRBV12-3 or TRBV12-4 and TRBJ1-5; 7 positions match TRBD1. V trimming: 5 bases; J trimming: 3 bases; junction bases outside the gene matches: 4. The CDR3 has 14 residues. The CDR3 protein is CASSGDRNNQPQHL. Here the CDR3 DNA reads TGTGCCAGCAGTGGGGACAGAAACAATCAGCCCCAGCATCTT.

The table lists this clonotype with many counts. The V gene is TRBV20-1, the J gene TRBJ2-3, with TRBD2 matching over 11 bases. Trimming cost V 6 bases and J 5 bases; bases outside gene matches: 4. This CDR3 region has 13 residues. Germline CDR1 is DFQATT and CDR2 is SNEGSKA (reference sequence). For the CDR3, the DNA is TGCAGTGCGCTAGCGGGAGGTCAAGATACGCAGTATTTT. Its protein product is CSALAGGQDTQYF.

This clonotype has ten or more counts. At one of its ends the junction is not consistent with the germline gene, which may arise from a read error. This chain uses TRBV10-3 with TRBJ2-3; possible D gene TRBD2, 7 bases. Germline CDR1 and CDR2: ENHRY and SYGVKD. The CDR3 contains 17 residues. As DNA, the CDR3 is TGTGCCAACAGTGCAGGGAGGACAGCGGGATCATCCGATACGCAGTATTTT. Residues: CANSAGRTAGSSDTQYF.